What follows describes a single TCR beta chain. RNA was isolated and reverse transcribed to cDNA, the sequencing template. Profiled with immunoSEQ multiplex PCR; TCRdb holds only in-frame clones, not every one. The sample carries roughly 100,000 clones, approximately 84% recorded once. This entry is derived from a study of CD8+ T cells in alopecia areata. Germline lookup yields CDR1 SEHNR and CDR2 FQNEAQ (reference sequence). V lost 4 bases and J 2 bases, leaving 6 bases between the germline ends. The CDR3 extends over 13 amino acids. Treatment described: oral pan-JAK inhibitor, 5-10 mg twice daily. In alopecia areata patients, both lesional scalp punch biopsies and peripheral blood were collected.

The V and J genes are TRBV7-9 and TRBJ2-1; the D is unclear. This specimen consisted of CD8+ T cells sorted from blood, obtained at approximately week 30, from a patient treated with tofacitinib. The sequence was collected from a human donor with alopecia areata. CDR3 amino acids: CASSSSTYNEQFF. The CDR3 DNA sequence: TGTGCCAGCAGCTCCTCGACCTACAATGAGCAGTTCTTC.